The TCR beta chain under discussion was sequenced for a study of cytomegalovirus exposure and HLA in healthy donors. Broader study findings: Reportedly, HLA-A and HLA-B alleles of most subjects were accurately predicted from TCR beta. CMV antigen specificity of a few CMV-associated chains was confirmed in vitro.

In the PCR, 60 Vbeta and 13 Jbeta primers were used. Libraries were prepared by immunoSEQ multiplex PCR; TCRdb keeps only in-frame clonotypes and omits some of them. This sample has approximately 110,000 clones; about 79% occur once, and the top ten carry about 2.6%. J gave up 1 base and V 5 bases, and 6 bases lay outside the gene matches. The germline gives CDR1 MNHEY, CDR2 SMNVEV (reference sequence). The CDR3 extends over 15 amino acids. This clone was seen a single time. Its antigen is unknown. The material sequenced was PBMCs. The genes are TRBV27 and TRBJ2-3; the match to TRBD2 covers 7 bases. This sequence was found in a man between 45 and 60 years old in good health and CMV-seropositive. The CDR3 region is CASSPRLAGTDTQYF. As DNA, the CDR3 is TGTGCCAGCAGTCCTCGCCTAGCGGGCACAGATACGCAGTATTTT.